This T cell receptor (beta chain) comes out of a study of cytomegalovirus exposure and HLA in healthy donors. Study results and limitations: The likely origin of a cluster of highly shared sequence variants was a sequencing artifact. It was reported that the classifier diagnosed cytomegalovirus status with high specificity and sensitivity in both the original and validation cohorts. Later on, an analysis tied approximately 15,000 TCR beta sequences to HLA alleles at 0.05 false discovery rate. Later analysis found that TCR beta chains associated with HLA were more clonally expanded than other, equally common chains.

The PCR was carried out with 60 Vbeta primers and 13 Jbeta primers. Produced via immunoSEQ multiplex PCR; TCRdb's table is partial and in-frame only. The table has 150,000 to 200,000 clones, approximately 79% seen once. Notes on this clone: No antigen is known for it.

Looked up from germline, CDR1 is KGHSH and CDR2 is LQKENI. CDR3 size: 13 residues. V was clipped by 6 bases and J by 4 bases, with 12 bases between them. The sequence was collected from a man aged 40-55 years in good health and CMV-seropositive. Sequenced material: PBMCs. This chain uses TRBV18 with TRBJ2-5, with D tentatively TRBD1 (6 bases). The CDR3 DNA is TGTGCCAGCTCCACGGGGACAACAGAGACCCAGTACTTC. It specifies CASSTGTTETQYF.